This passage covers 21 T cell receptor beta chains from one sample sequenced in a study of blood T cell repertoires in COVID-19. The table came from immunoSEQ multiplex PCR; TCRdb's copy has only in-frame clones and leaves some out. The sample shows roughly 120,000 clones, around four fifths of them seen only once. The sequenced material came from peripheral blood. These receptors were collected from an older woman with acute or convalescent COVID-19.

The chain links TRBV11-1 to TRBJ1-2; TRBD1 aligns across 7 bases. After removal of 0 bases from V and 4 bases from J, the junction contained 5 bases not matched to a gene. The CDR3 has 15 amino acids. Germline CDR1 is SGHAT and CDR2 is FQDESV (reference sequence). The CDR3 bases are TGTGCCAGCAGCTTAGCGGGACAGAACCGCTATGGCTACACCTTC. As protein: CASSLAGQNRYGYTF. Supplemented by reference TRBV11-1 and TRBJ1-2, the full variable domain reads EAEVAQSPRYKITEKSQAVAFWCDPISGHATLYWYRQILGQGPELLVQFQDESVVDDSQLPKDRFSAERLKGVDSTLKIQPAELGDSAMYLCASSLAGQNRYGYTFGSGTRLTVV.

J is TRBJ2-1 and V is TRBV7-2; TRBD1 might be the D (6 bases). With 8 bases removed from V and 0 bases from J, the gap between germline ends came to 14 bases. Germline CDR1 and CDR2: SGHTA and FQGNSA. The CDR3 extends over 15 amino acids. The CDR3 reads CASRQTGNSYNEQFF. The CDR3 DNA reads TGTGCCAGCCGTCAAACAGGGAACTCCTACAATGAGCAGTTCTTC.

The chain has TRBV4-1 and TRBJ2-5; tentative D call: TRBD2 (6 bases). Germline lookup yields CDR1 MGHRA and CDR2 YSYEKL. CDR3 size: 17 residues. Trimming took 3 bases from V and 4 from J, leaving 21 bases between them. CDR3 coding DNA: TGCGCCAGCAGCCACGCGGAGGGATTCGAGGCTGGAGAGACCCAGTACTTC. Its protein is CASSHAEGFEAGETQYF.

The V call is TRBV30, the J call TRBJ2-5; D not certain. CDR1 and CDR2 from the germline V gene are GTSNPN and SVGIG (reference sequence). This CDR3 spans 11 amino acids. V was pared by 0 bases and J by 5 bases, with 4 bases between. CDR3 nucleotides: TGTGCCTGGAGTGTACTCGAGACCCAGTACTTC. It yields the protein CAWSVLETQYF.

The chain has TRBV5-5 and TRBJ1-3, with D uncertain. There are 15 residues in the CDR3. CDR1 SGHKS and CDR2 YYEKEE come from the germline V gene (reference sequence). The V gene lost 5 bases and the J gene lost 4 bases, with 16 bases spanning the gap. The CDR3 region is CASSQRLLRGNTIYF. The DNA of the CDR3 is TGTGCCAGCAGTCAACGGCTGCTGAGGGGAAACACCATATATTTT.

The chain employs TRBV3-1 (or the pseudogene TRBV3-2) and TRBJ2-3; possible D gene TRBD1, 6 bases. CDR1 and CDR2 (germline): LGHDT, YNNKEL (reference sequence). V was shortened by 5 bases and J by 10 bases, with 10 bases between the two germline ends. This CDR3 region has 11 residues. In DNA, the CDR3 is TGTGCCAGCAGCTTAAAGGGGGCGCAGTATTTT. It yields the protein CASSLKGAQYF.

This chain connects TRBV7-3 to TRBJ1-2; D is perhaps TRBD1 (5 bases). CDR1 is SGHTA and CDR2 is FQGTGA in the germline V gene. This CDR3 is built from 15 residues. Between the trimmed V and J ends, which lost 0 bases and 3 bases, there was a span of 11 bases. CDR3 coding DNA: TGTGCCAGCAGCTTAACGGGTGGCAGGGACTATGGCTACACCTTC. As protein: CASSLTGGRDYGYTF.

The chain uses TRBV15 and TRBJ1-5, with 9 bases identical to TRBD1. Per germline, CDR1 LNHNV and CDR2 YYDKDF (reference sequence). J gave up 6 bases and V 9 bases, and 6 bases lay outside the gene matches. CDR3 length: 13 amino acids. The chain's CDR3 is CATTLDRGQPQHF. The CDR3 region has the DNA TGTGCCACTACTCTGGACAGGGGTCAGCCCCAGCATTTT.

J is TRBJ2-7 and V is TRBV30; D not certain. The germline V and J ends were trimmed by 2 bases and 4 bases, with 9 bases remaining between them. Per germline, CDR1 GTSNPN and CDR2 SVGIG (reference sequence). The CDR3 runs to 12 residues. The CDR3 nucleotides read TGTGCCTGGAGTCCGAAGAGATACGAGCAGTACTTC. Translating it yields CAWSPKRYEQYF.

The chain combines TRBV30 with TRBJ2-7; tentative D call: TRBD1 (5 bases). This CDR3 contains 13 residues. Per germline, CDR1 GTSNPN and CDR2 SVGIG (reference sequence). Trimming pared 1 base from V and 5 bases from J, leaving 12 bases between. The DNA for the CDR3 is TGTGCCTGGAGTGGTGGACATAGCAACGAGCAGTACTTC. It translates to CAWSGGHSNEQYF. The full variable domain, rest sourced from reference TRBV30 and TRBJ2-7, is SQTIHQWPATLVQPVGSPLSLECTVEGTSNPNLYWYRQAAGRGLQLLFYSVGIGQISSEVPQNLSASRPQDRQFILSSKKLLLSDSGFYLCAWSGGHSNEQYFGPGTRLTVT.

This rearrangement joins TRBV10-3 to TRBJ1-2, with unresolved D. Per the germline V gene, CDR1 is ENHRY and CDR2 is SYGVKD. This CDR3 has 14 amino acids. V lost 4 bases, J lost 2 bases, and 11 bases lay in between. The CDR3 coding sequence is TGTGCCATCAGTGGTAACAGTGGAAACTATGGCTACACCTTC. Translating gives CAISGNSGNYGYTF.

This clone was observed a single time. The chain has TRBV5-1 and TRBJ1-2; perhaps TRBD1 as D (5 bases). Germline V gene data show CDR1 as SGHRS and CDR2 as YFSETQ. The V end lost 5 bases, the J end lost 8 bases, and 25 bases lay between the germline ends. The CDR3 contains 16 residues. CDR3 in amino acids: CASSLTEGPKKRGYTF. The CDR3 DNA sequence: TGCGCCAGCAGTTTGACGGAGGGGCCTAAGAAGAGGGGCTACACCTTC.

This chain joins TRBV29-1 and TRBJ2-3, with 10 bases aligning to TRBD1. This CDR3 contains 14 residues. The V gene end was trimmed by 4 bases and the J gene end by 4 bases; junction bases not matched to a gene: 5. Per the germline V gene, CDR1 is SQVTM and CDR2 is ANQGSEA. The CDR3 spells CSVVGTGVADTQYF. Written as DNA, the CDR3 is TGCAGCGTTGTCGGGACAGGGGTGGCAGATACGCAGTATTTT.

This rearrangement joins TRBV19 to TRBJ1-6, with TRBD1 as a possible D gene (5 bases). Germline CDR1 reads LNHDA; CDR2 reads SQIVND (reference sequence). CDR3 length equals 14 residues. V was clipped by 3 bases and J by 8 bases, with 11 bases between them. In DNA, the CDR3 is TGTGCCAGTAGTATTGGCAGGGTTGATTCACCCCTCCACTTT. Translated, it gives CASSIGRVDSPLHF.

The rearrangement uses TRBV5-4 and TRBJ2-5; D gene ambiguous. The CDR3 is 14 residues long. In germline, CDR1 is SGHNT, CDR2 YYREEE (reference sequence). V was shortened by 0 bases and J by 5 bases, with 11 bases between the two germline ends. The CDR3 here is CASSLGLVTETQYF. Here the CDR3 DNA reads TGTGCCAGCAGCTTGGGGCTAGTAACGGAGACCCAGTACTTC.

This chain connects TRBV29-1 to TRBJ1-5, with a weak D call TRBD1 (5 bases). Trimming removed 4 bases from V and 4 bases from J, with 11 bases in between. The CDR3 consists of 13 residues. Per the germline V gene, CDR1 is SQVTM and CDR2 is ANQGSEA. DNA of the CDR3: TGCAGCGTTGCGACAGATAATAATCAGCCCCAGCATTTT. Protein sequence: CSVATDNNQPQHF.

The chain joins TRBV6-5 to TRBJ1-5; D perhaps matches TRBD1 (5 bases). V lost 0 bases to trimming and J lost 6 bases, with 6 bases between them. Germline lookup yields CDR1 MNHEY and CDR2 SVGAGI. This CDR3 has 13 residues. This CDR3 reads CASSYSGAQPQHF. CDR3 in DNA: TGTGCCAGCAGTTACTCAGGGGCTCAGCCCCAGCATTTT.

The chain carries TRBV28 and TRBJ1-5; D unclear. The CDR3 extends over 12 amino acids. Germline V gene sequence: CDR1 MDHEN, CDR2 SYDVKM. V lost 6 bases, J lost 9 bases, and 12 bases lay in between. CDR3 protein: CASRTGRGPQHF. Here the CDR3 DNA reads TGTGCCAGCAGGACTGGACGGGGGCCCCAGCATTTT.

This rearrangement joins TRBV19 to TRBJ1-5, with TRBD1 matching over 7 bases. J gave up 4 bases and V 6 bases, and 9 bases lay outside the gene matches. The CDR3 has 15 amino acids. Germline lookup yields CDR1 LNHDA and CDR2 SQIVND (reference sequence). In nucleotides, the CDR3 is TGTGCCAGTAGCAAAACAGGGGTGAGGAATCAGCCCCAGCATTTT. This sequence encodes CASSKTGVRNQPQHF.

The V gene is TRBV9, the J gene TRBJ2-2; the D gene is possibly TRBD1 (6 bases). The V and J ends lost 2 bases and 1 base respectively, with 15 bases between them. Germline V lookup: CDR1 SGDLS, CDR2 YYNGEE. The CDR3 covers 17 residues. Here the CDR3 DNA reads TGTGCCAGCAGCGTGCCCCGGACAGAGATGAACACCGGGGAGCTGTTTTTT. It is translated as CASSVPRTEMNTGELFF.

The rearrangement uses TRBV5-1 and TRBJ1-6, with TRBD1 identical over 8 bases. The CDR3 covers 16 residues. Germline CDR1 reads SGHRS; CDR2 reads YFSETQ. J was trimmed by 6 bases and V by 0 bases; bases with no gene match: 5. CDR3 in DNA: TGCGCCAGCAGCTTGGGGCAGGGGGCTGGTAATTCACCCCTCCACTTT. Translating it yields CASSLGQGAGNSPLHF.